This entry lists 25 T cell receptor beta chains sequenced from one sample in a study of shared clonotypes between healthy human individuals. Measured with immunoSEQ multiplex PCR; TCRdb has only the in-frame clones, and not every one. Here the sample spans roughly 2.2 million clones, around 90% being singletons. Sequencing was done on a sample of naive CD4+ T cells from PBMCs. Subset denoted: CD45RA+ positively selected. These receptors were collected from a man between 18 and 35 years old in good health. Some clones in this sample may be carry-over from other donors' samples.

CDR3 DNA: TGTGCCAGCAGCCTCGGAGGGGGAGGGAACTATGGCTACACCTTC. Translating it yields CASSLGGGGNYGYTF. The rearrangement links TRBV9 to TRBJ1-2, with D tentatively TRBD1 (6 bases). This CDR3 contains 15 residues. From germline, CDR1 is SGDLS and CDR2 YYNGEE. Trimming cost V 4 bases and J 2 bases, with 15 bases left between them.

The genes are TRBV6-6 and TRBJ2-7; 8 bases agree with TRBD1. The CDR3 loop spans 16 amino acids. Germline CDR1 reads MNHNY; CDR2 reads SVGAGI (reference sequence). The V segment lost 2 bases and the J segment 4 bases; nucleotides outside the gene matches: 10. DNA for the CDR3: TGTGCCAGCAGTTACGGTGTCGGGACAGGAAAGTACGAGCAGTACTTC. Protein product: CASSYGVGTGKYEQYF.

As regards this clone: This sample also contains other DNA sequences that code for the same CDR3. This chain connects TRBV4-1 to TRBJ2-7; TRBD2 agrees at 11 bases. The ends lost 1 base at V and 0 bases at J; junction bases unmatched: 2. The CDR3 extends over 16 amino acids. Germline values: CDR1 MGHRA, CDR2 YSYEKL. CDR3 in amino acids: CASSQALAGGSYEQYF. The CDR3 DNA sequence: TGCGCCAGCAGCCAAGCCCTAGCGGGGGGCTCCTACGAGCAGTACTTC.

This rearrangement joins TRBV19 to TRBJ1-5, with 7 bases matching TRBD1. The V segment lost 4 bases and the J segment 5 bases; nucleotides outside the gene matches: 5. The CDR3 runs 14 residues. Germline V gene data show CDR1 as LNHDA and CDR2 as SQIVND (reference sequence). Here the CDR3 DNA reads TGTGCCAGTAGTAAGGACAGGACCCATCAGCCCCAGCATTTT. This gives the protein CASSKDRTHQPQHF.

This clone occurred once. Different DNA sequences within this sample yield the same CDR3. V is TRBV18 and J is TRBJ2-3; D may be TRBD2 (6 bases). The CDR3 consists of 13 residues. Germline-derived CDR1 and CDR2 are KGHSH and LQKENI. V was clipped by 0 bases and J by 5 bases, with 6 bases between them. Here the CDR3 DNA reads TGTGCCAGCTCACCACCGGGAGGAGATACGCAGTATTTT. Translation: CASSPPGGDTQYF.

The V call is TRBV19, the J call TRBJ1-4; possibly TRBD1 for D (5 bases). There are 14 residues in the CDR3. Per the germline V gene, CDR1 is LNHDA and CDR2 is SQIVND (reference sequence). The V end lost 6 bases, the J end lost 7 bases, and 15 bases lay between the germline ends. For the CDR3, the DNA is TGTGCCAGTAGCCCGGTGGGGCGGTTTGAAAAACTGTTTTTT. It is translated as CASSPVGRFEKLFF.

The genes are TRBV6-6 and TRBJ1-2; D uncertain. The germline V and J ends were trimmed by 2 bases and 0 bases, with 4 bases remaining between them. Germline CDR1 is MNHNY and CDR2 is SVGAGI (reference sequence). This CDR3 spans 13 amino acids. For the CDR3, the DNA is TGTGCCAGCAGTTACAATGCTAACTATGGCTACACCTTC. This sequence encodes CASSYNANYGYTF.

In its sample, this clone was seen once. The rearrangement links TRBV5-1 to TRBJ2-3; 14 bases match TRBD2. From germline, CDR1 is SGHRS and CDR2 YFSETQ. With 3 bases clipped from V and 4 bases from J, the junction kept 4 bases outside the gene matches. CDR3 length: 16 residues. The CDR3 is CASSSGTSGSSDTQYF. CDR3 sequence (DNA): TGCGCCAGCAGCTCCGGGACTAGCGGGAGTTCAGATACGCAGTATTTT.

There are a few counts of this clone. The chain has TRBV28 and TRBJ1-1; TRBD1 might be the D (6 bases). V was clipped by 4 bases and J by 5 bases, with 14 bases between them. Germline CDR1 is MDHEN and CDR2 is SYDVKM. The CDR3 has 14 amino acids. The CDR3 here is CASSSVGARTEAFF. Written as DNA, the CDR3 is TGTGCCAGCAGTTCCGTGGGGGCGAGGACTGAAGCTTTCTTT.

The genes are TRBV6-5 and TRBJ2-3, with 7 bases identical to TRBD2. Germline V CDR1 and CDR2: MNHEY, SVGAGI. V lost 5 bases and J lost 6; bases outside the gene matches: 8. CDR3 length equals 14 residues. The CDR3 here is CASSPRAGVDTQYF. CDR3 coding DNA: TGTGCCAGCAGTCCCAGGGCGGGAGTGGATACGCAGTATTTT.

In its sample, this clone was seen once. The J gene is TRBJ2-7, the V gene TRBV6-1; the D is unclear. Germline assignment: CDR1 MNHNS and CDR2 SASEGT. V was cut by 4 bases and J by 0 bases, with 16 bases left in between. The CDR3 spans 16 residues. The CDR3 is CASSGGLFGSSYEQYF. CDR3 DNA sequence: TGTGCCAGCAGTGGGGGTCTGTTTGGAAGCTCCTACGAGCAGTACTTC.

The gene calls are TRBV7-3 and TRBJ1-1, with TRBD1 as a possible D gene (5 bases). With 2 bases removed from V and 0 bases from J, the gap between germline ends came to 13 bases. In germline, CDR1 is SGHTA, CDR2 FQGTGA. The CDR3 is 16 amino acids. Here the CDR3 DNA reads TGTGCCAGCAGCTTATACGGGGGAAGGATGAACACTGAAGCTTTCTTT. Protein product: CASSLYGGRMNTEAFF.

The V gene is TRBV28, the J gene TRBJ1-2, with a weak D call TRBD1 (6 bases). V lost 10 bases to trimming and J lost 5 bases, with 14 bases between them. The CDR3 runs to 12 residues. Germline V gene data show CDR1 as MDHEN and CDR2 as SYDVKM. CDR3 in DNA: TGTGCCATCACGGGGGCTGGGTATGGCTACACCTTC. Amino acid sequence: CAITGAGYGYTF.

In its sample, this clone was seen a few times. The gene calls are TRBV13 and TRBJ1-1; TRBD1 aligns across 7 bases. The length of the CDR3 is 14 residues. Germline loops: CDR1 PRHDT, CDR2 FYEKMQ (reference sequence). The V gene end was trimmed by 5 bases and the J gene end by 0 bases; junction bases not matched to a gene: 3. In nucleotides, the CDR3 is TGTGCCAGCAGCCTAGACAGGGTGAACACTGAAGCTTTCTTT. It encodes CASSLDRVNTEAFF.

CDR3 nucleotides: TGCGCCAGCAGCTTGTGGGTCACCGGGGAGCTGTTTTTT. Amino acids: CASSLWVTGELFF. The V gene is TRBV5-1, the J gene TRBJ2-2; D gene unclear. Germline V gene data show CDR1 as SGHRS and CDR2 as YFSETQ. The CDR3 contains 13 residues. V lost 1 base to trimming and J lost 4 bases, with 5 bases between them. The full variable domain, in which reference TRBV5-1 and TRBJ2-2 provide the parts outside the CDR3, is KAGVTQTPRYLIKTRGQQVTLSCSPISGHRSVSWYQQTPGQGLQFLFEYFSETQRNKGNFPGRFSGRQFSNSRSEMNVSTLELGDSALYLCASSLWVTGELFFGEGSRLTVL.

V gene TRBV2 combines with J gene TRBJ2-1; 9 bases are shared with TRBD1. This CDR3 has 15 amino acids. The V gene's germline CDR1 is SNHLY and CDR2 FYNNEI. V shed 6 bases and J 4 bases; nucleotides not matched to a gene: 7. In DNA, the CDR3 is TGTGCCAGCAGCCTACAGGGGGCTGAGTACAATGAGCAGTTCTTC. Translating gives CASSLQGAEYNEQFF.

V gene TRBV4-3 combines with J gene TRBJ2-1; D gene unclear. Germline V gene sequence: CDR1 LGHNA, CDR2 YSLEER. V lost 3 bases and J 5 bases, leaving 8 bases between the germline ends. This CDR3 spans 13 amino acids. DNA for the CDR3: TGCGCCAGCAGCCATGGCCGGGACAATGAGCAGTTCTTC. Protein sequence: CASSHGRDNEQFF.

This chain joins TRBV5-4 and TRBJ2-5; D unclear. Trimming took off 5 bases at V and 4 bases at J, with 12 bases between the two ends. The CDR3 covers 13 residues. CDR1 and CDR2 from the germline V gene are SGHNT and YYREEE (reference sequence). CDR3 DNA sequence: TGTGCCAGCAGACCGCCAGATACAGAGACCCAGTACTTC. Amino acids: CASRPPDTETQYF.

The CDR3 DNA sequence: TGTGCCAGCAGCCAAGGACGGAACGAGCAGTACTTC. This encodes CASSQGRNEQYF. The V gene is TRBV28, the J gene TRBJ2-7; D gene uncertain. Per the germline V gene, CDR1 is MDHEN and CDR2 is SYDVKM. The CDR3 is 12 residues long. V lost 6 bases and J lost 5, with 11 bases in between. The full variable domain, with the rest looked up from reference TRBV28 and TRBJ2-7, is DVKVTQSSRYLVKRTGEKVFLECVQDMDHENMFWYRQDPGLGLRLIYFSYDVKMKEKGDIPEGYSVSREKKERFSLILESASTNQTSMYLCASSQGRNEQYFGPGTRLTVT.

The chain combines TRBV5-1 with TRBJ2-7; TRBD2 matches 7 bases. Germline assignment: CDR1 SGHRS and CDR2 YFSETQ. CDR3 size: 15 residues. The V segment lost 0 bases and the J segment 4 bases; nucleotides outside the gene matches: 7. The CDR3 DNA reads TGCGCCAGCAGCTTGGGATCGGGAGGAGGATACGAGCAGTACTTC. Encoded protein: CASSLGSGGGYEQYF. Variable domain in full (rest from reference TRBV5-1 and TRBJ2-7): KAGVTQTPRYLIKTRGQQVTLSCSPISGHRSVSWYQQTPGQGLQFLFEYFSETQRNKGNFPGRFSGRQFSNSRSEMNVSTLELGDSALYLCASSLGSGGGYEQYFGPGTRLTVT.

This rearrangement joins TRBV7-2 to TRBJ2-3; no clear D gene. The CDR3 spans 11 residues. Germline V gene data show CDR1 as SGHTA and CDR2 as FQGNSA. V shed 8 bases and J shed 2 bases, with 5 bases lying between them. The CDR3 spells CASGDTDTQYF. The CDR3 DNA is TGTGCCAGCGGTGACACAGATACGCAGTATTTT.

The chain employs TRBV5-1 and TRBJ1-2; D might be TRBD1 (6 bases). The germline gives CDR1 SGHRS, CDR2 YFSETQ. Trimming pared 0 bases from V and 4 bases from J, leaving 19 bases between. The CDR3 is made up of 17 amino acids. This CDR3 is CASSLAEGPSGAYGYTF. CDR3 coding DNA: TGCGCCAGCAGCTTGGCGGAAGGGCCATCAGGGGCCTATGGCTACACCTTC.

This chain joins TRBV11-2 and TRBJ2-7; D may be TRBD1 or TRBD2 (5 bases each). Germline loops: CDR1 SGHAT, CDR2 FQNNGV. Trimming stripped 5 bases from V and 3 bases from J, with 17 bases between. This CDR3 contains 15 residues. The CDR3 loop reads CASSPRDGNNYEQYF. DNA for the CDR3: TGTGCCAGCAGCCCACGGGACGGTAATAACTACGAGCAGTACTTC.

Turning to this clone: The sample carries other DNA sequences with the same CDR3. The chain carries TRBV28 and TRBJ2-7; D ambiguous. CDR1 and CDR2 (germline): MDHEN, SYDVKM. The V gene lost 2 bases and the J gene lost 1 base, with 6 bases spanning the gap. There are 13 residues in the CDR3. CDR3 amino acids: CASSLVDSYEQYF. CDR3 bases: TGTGCCAGCAGTTTAGTTGATTCCTACGAGCAGTACTTC.

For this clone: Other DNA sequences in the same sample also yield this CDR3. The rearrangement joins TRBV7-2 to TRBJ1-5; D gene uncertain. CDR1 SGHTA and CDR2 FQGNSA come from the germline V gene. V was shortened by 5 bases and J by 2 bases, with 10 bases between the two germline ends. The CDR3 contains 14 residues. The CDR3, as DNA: TGTGCCAGCAGCCCTACCGGCGGCAATCAGCCCCAGCATTTT. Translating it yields CASSPTGGNQPQHF. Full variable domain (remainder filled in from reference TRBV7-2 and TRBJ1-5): GAGVSQSPSNKVTEKGKDVELRCDPISGHTALYWYRQSLGQGLEFLIYFQGNSAPDKSGLPSDRFSAERTGGSVSTLTIQRTQQEDSAVYLCASSPTGGNQPQHFGDGTRLSIL.